The T cell receptor (beta chain) under discussion was sequenced for a study of cytomegalovirus exposure and HLA in healthy donors. Findings and caveats of the study: A later analysis found first-cohort TCR clusters tended to co-occur in the 120 or so validation repertoires.

A remark on this clone: Its antigen is not identified.

Using immunoSEQ multiplex PCR, the repertoire was profiled, and TCRdb retains in-frame clones only, with some absent. In the table there are about 100,000 clones, 90% to 97% of which are singletons. This sequence originates from a woman between 18 and 29 years old in good health and CMV-seronegative. Specimen: PBMCs.

CDR3 nucleotides: TGCGCCAGCAGCATAACAGGGGGAGCGGTGAACACTGAAGCTTTCTTT. Translation: CASSITGGAVNTEAFF. This chain joins TRBV4-1 and TRBJ1-1, with 8 nucleotides matching TRBD1. This CDR3 contains 16 residues. From germline, CDR1 is MGHRA and CDR2 YSYEKL. J lost 0 bases, V lost 5 bases, and 8 bases had no gene match.